This T cell receptor (beta chain) was retrieved from a study of T cell changes during pregnancy in multiple sclerosis. Measured with immunoSEQ multiplex PCR; TCRdb has only the in-frame clones, and not every one. This table has under 85,000 clones, around 90% appearing once. In germline, CDR1 is SGHTA, CDR2 FQGNSA. Losses at the gene ends were 3 bases for V and 4 bases for J; bases not matched to a gene: 7. CDR3 length: 15 amino acids. The genes are TRBV7-2 and TRBJ1-2; 8 bases map to TRBD1. The source is a female donor in good health, enrolled as a control in a pregnancy study. The sample consisted of CD4+ T cells from peripheral blood mononuclear cells, taken in the third trimester of pregnancy. CDR3 protein: CASSFSTGEAYGYTF. The CDR3 nucleotides are TGTGCCAGCAGCTTTTCGACAGGGGAGGCCTATGGCTACACCTTC.